This T cell receptor beta chain stems from a study of T cells in pancreatic ductal adenocarcinoma. Broader study findings: Tumor samples had fewer productive templates and about 8-fold fewer unique clonotypes than blood. Blood clonality (roughly 0.072) did not differ significantly from tumor (about 0.11).

The length of the CDR3 is 15 residues. CDR1 is MNHEY, CDR2 SMNVEV, per germline (reference sequence). Trimming at V came to 3 bases and at J to 9 bases, leaving 14 bases not matched to a gene. Comments on this clone: Its antigen remains unknown.

Some clones are missing from TCRdb's copy, which holds only in-frame ones; the method was immunoSEQ multiplex PCR. The table has about 98,000 clones, 90% to 95% seen once. Surgery without prior neoadjuvant therapy was the treatment of the selected pancreatic ductal adenocarcinoma patients. The V gene is TRBV27, the J gene TRBJ2-7; 7 bases match TRBD1. Sequenced material: PBMCs. The TCR sequence derives from a human donor with pancreatic ductal adenocarcinoma. Written as DNA, the CDR3 is TGTGCCAGCAGTTTCACAGGGGCCCGATATCTCGGGCAGTACTTC. This encodes CASSFTGARYLGQYF.